Below, 30 T cell receptor beta chains from the same sample are listed, as sequenced in a study of blood T cell repertoires in COVID-19. Some clones are missing from TCRdb's copy, which holds only in-frame ones; the method was immunoSEQ multiplex PCR. The repertoire holds about 410,000 clones, just over 85% seen once, with approximately 1.4% in the top ten. The sample taken for sequencing was peripheral blood. Receptors originate from a woman in her twenties or thirties with active or convalescent COVID-19.

This chain joins TRBV27 and TRBJ1-1; D is perhaps TRBD1 (5 bases). Deletions cut 5 bases from V and 4 bases from J, with 23 bases between. Germline V gene lookup returns CDR1 MNHEY and CDR2 SMNVEV (reference sequence). The CDR3 consists of 17 residues. The CDR3 DNA sequence: TGTGCCAGCAGTAAAGGCGGGGCGGGGGGATGGGTCACTGAAGCTTTCTTT. Protein: CASSKGGAGGWVTEAFF.

The J gene is TRBJ2-1, the V gene TRBV11-2; 13 nucleotides match TRBD2. CDR3 length: 18 residues. V trimming: 3 bases; J trimming: 4 bases; junction bases outside the gene matches: 9. The germline V gene encodes CDR1 SGHAT and CDR2 FQNNGV. The CDR3 protein is CASSFDLSGLAGYNEQFF. In DNA form, the CDR3 reads TGTGCCAGCAGCTTTGATTTGTCGGGACTAGCGGGATACAATGAGCAGTTCTTC.

This clone was seen a few times. The genes are TRBV6-2 or TRBV6-3 and TRBJ1-1; 7 positions match TRBD1. V trimming: 5 bases; J trimming: 1 base; junction bases outside the gene matches: 7. This CDR3 comprises 15 residues. CDR1 and CDR2 (germline): MNHEY, SVGEGT. The CDR3 sequence is CASSHNRDRNTEAFF. Here the CDR3 DNA reads TGTGCCAGCAGTCACAACCGGGACAGGAACACTGAAGCTTTCTTT.

On this clone: Different DNA sequences within this sample yield the same CDR3. This chain links TRBV19 with TRBJ1-5; tentatively, D is TRBD1 (5 bases). Germline lookup yields CDR1 LNHDA and CDR2 SQIVND (reference sequence). Trimming left V 1 base short and J 4 bases short, with 8 bases between. The CDR3 runs to 14 residues. In nucleotides, the CDR3 is TGTGCCAGTAGTATAGTTCAGGGTAATCAGCCCCAGCATTTT. Protein product: CASSIVQGNQPQHF.

The chain joins TRBV12-3 or TRBV12-4 to TRBJ1-5, with 7 positions matching TRBD1. Trimming took 4 bases from V and 11 from J; bases not matched to a gene: 5. CDR3 length: 12 amino acids. The CDR3 loop is CASSSLGQAQHF. The DNA of the CDR3 is TGTGCCAGCAGTTCCTTAGGACAGGCCCAGCATTTT.

This clone came up once. This chain uses TRBV4-1 with TRBJ2-1; 7 bases match TRBD2. V trimming: 2 bases; J trimming: 9 bases; junction bases outside the gene matches: 1. Germline CDR1 is MGHRA and CDR2 is YSYEKL. The CDR3 covers 12 residues. CDR3 loop: CASSQLAAEQFF. CDR3 nucleotides: TGCGCCAGCAGCCAACTAGCGGCTGAGCAGTTCTTC.

This sequence joins TRBV6-5 and TRBJ2-1, with 7 nucleotides matching TRBD1. Germline V gene sequence: CDR1 MNHEY, CDR2 SVGAGI. The CDR3 length is 15 residues. Trimming removed 10 bases from V and 5 bases from J; junction bases left unmatched: 14. This CDR3 reads CATMGLGGEDNEQFF. The CDR3 coding sequence is TGTGCCACCATGGGGCTAGGGGGCGAGGACAATGAGCAGTTCTTC.

The rearrangement uses TRBV5-8 and TRBJ1-5; TRBD1 agrees at 9 bases. CDR1 is SGHTS, CDR2 YDEGEE, per germline. The CDR3 extends over 15 amino acids. With V trimmed by 4 bases and J by 5 bases, 7 bases remained unmatched. The CDR3 region has the DNA TGTGCCAGCAGCCCACTGGGACAGGGAGATCAGCCCCAGCATTTT. Its protein product is CASSPLGQGDQPQHF.

The chain employs TRBV6-1 and TRBJ2-3; 12 nucleotides agree with TRBD2. Germline V gene data show CDR1 as MNHNS and CDR2 as SASEGT. This CDR3 comprises 18 residues. Trimming removed 3 bases from V and 3 bases from J; junction bases left unmatched: 10. CDR3 DNA: TGTGCCAGCAGTGAGCGCTGGGCTAGCGGGAGGGAGACAGATACGCAGTATTTT. Translated, it gives CASSERWASGRETDTQYF.

Remarks on this clone: The CDR3 does not close with the conserved phenylalanine or tryptophan, likely indicating a read error. The DNA is left out, because the CDR3 cannot be placed on it with certainty; the CDR3 is given as TCRdb lists it. The chain joins TRBV7-9 to TRBJ1-1. The CDR3 is 13 residues long, ends included. Germline loops: CDR1 SEHNR, CDR2 FQNEAQ (reference sequence). Here the CDR3 reads CASSLSSDYALAL.

The gene calls are TRBV18 and TRBJ1-1; D perhaps matches TRBD1 (6 bases). V was trimmed by 1 base and J by 0 bases, leaving 12 bases between them. Germline assignment: CDR1 KGHSH and CDR2 LQKENI. The length of the CDR3 is 16 residues. The CDR3 loop reads CASSPRDTQMNTEAFF. CDR3 DNA sequence: TGTGCCAGCTCACCACGGGACACCCAAATGAACACTGAAGCTTTCTTT.

Points on this clone: Other DNA sequences from this sample encode an identical CDR3 as well. The chain uses TRBV3-1 (or the pseudogene TRBV3-2) and TRBJ2-2; D gene unclear. Trimming shortened V by 4 bases and J by 1 base, and 4 bases separated the two germline ends. This CDR3 comprises 13 residues. Germline V gene lookup returns CDR1 LGHDT and CDR2 YNNKEL (reference sequence). This chain's CDR3 is CASSPRNTGELFF. CDR3 DNA: TGTGCCAGCAGCCCGAGGAACACCGGGGAGCTGTTTTTT.

This clone was picked up one time. This rearrangement joins TRBV4-1 to TRBJ1-4; TRBD1 agrees at 7 bases. V dropped 3 bases and J dropped 1; count of bases not matched to a gene: 2. The germline V gene has CDR1 MGHRA and CDR2 YSYEKL. The CDR3 loop spans 15 amino acids. CDR3: CASSQQGVTNEKLFF. The CDR3 DNA reads as TGCGCCAGCAGCCAGCAGGGGGTAACTAATGAAAAACTGTTTTTT.

This clone has just one count. The chain uses TRBV7-8 and TRBJ1-6; D unresolved. Germline V gene sequence: CDR1 SGHVS, CDR2 FQNEAQ. V dropped 6 bases and J dropped 1 base, with 10 bases sitting between them. This CDR3 contains 15 residues. The CDR3 region has the DNA TGTGCCAGCAGGGCAGATAATTCCTATAATTCACCCCTCCACTTT. Amino acid sequence: CASRADNSYNSPLHF.

This clone has only a few counts. The rearrangement links TRBV21-1 to TRBJ1-5. TRBV21-1 is labeled a pseudogene. The CDR3 loop spans 12 amino acids. As DNA, the CDR3 is TGTGCCAGCAGCAGGGGGGATCAGCCCCAGCATTTT. The encoded protein is CASSRGDQPQHF.

The chain has TRBV7-8 and TRBJ1-1; 10 bases align to TRBD1. This CDR3 has 15 residues. The germline gives CDR1 SGHVS, CDR2 FQNEAQ. V was clipped by 6 bases and J by 4 bases; unmatched bases: 8. As DNA, the CDR3 is TGTGCCAGCAGGTGGGACAGGGGATGGGGCACTGAAGCTTTCTTT. This encodes CASRWDRGWGTEAFF.

The V and J genes are TRBV10-3 and TRBJ1-1; TRBD1 agrees at 10 bases. J lost 2 bases, V lost 8 bases, and 5 bases had no gene match. This CDR3 has 14 residues. Germline lookup yields CDR1 ENHRY and CDR2 SYGVKD. DNA for the CDR3: TGTGCCATCCGGGGGACAGGGGACAACACTGAAGCTTTCTTT. Translating gives CAIRGTGDNTEAFF.

V is TRBV5-1 and J is TRBJ2-1, with D tentatively TRBD2 (6 bases). The CDR3 is made up of 16 amino acids. The germline gives CDR1 SGHRS, CDR2 YFSETQ. V was clipped by 1 base and J by 0 bases, with 11 bases between them. For the CDR3, the DNA is TGCGCCAGCAGCTTGTGGGCCGGGAGCTCCTACAATGAGCAGTTCTTC. Protein sequence: CASSLWAGSSYNEQFF. The variable domain in full, with the rest retrieved from reference TRBV5-1 and TRBJ2-1, is KAGVTQTPRYLIKTRGQQVTLSCSPISGHRSVSWYQQTPGQGLQFLFEYFSETQRNKGNFPGRFSGRQFSNSRSEMNVSTLELGDSALYLCASSLWAGSSYNEQFFGPGTRLTVL.

This chain connects TRBV2 to TRBJ1-2; 9 bases agree with TRBD1. V gave up 4 bases and J gave up 1 base; unmatched junction bases: 4. The CDR3 covers 15 residues. Looked up from germline, CDR1 is SNHLY and CDR2 is FYNNEI. The CDR3 DNA is TGTGCCAGCAGTGGGACAGGGGTCGGTAACTATGGCTACACCTTC. Protein: CASSGTGVGNYGYTF.

J is TRBJ1-4 and V is TRBV19, with D maybe TRBD1 (6 bases). Trimming took 3 bases from V and 12 from J, leaving 11 bases between them. There are 12 residues in the CDR3. Per germline, CDR1 LNHDA and CDR2 SQIVND (reference sequence). The CDR3 here is CASSIGGSELFF. The CDR3, as DNA: TGTGCCAGTAGTATTGGGGGCTCAGAACTGTTTTTT.

The chain employs TRBV5-1 and TRBJ2-7; no clear D. Germline loops: CDR1 SGHRS, CDR2 YFSETQ. The CDR3 totals 14 residues. V lost 0 bases to trimming and J lost 0 bases, with 7 bases between them. CDR3 DNA: TGCGCCAGCAGCTTGGAAAGGAGCTCCTACGAGCAGTACTTC. Protein product: CASSLERSSYEQYF.

The rearrangement joins TRBV10-3 to TRBJ1-4, with a tentative D call TRBD1 (5 bases). This CDR3 comprises 14 residues. V lost 6 bases and J 9 bases, leaving 17 bases between the germline ends. Germline lookup yields CDR1 ENHRY and CDR2 SYGVKD. DNA for the CDR3: TGTGCCATCAGCCAACTCGACAGTTCCCAAAAACTGTTTTTT. It codes for CAISQLDSSQKLFF.

This clone showed up just once. V gene TRBV5-8 combines with J gene TRBJ2-1; TRBD2 is a possible D gene (6 bases). With 2 bases removed from V and 6 bases from J, the gap between germline ends came to 6 bases. The length of the CDR3 is 12 residues. CDR1 is SGHTS, CDR2 YDEGEE, per germline. In DNA, the CDR3 is TGTGCCAGCAGCTTAGCGGGCAATGAGCAGTTCTTC. Translated, it gives CASSLAGNEQFF.

The CDR3 DNA follows: TGTGCCAGCAGTCCAGGGGCGAACTCTGGAAACACCATATATTTT. Its protein product is CASSPGANSGNTIYF. The chain carries TRBV28 and TRBJ1-3; a weak D match, TRBD1 (6 bases). V dropped 5 bases and J dropped 0 bases, with 11 bases sitting between them. The CDR3 has 15 residues. Germline V lookup: CDR1 MDHEN, CDR2 SYDVKM.

The chain uses TRBV5-1 and TRBJ2-5; 7 nucleotides align to TRBD1. Germline values: CDR1 SGHRS, CDR2 YFSETQ. J was trimmed by 1 base and V by 2 bases; bases with no gene match: 14. The CDR3 is 18 residues long. CDR3 region: CASSLGRTGGKSQETQYF. The CDR3 region has the DNA TGCGCCAGCAGCTTAGGCCGGACAGGAGGCAAATCCCAAGAGACCCAGTACTTC.

The chain uses TRBV5-1 and TRBJ2-3, with 9 bases that match TRBD1. With V trimmed by 5 bases and J by 4 bases, 8 bases remained unmatched. The CDR3 totals 15 residues. Germline V gives CDR1 SGHRS, CDR2 YFSETQ. CDR3 nucleotide sequence: TGCGCCAGCAGTGCTGGACAGGGGATCCCAGATACGCAGTATTTT. It yields the protein CASSAGQGIPDTQYF. The full variable domain, its missing parts supplied by reference TRBV5-1 and TRBJ2-3, is KAGVTQTPRYLIKTRGQQVTLSCSPISGHRSVSWYQQTPGQGLQFLFEYFSETQRNKGNFPGRFSGRQFSNSRSEMNVSTLELGDSALYLCASSAGQGIPDTQYFGPGTRLTVL.

This sequence joins TRBV4-1 and TRBJ1-5; 7 bases are shared with TRBD1. The J segment lost 6 bases and the V segment lost 1 base, leaving 9 bases of the junction unmatched. Germline V CDR1 and CDR2: MGHRA, YSYEKL. The CDR3 spans 16 residues. The CDR3 sequence is CASSQGEGARSQPQHF. CDR3 DNA: TGCGCCAGCAGCCAAGGCGAGGGGGCGCGTAGTCAGCCCCAGCATTTT.

J is TRBJ1-2 and V is TRBV25-1; TRBD1 agrees at 7 bases. The CDR3 has 13 residues. The trim removed 5 bases at V and 4 bases at J, leaving 4 bases unmatched. Germline V gene data show CDR1 as MGHDK and CDR2 as SYGVNS. The CDR3 bases are TGTGCCAGCAGTCTGACAGGGACCTATGGCTACACCTTC. This encodes CASSLTGTYGYTF.

In its sample, this clone was seen once. In DNA, the CDR3 is TGCGCCAGCAGCTTGGCACCCGGTGGCTATGGCTACACCTTC. Protein product: CASSLAPGGYGYTF. The genes are TRBV5-1 and TRBJ1-2, with no clear D. Germline values: CDR1 SGHRS, CDR2 YFSETQ. The CDR3 has 14 residues. Trimming took 0 bases from V and 4 from J, leaving 10 bases between them.

The rearrangement uses TRBV2 and TRBJ2-7; 8 nucleotides match TRBD1. The ends lost 6 bases at V and 3 bases at J; junction bases unmatched: 10. Germline loops: CDR1 SNHLY, CDR2 FYNNEI. This CDR3 contains 15 residues. CDR3: CASRQDRAQHYEQYF. The CDR3 DNA reads as TGTGCCAGCAGACAGGACAGGGCTCAGCACTACGAGCAGTACTTC.